What follows describes a single T cell receptor beta chain. Its specificity is not known. The sample is drawn from a study of vaccination effects on CD4 cells after COVID-19. Some clones are missing from TCRdb's copy, which holds only in-frame ones; the method was immunoSEQ multiplex PCR. The sample holds about 59,000 clones, about 73% seen once. V was cut by 2 bases and J by 5 bases, with 10 bases left in between. CDR1 and CDR2 (germline): LNHDA, SQIVND (reference sequence). This CDR3 spans 14 amino acids. CD4+ T cells specific for antigen were expanded with viral peptide pools by the ViraFEST assay before sequencing. Culturing for around eleven days preceded CD4+ T cell isolation. Vaccination of participants consisted of two doses of either the BNT162b2 or mRNA-1273 vaccine.

This clonotype was obtained from a human donor who received a COVID-19 vaccine. The material sequenced was CD4+ T cells from PBMCs cultured with HCoV-OC43 spike peptides, taken after COVID-19 vaccination. Subset denoted: HCoV-OC43 spike overlapping peptide pool stimulation. J is TRBJ1-3 and V is TRBV19; D perhaps matches TRBD1 (5 bases). CDR3 DNA: TGTGCCAGTAGTATAAGTTCGGGACGAAACACCATATATTTT. Amino acids: CASSISSGRNTIYF.